These 8 T cell receptor beta chains were all obtained from the same sample, sequenced in a study of CD8 T cells in Susac syndrome. An amount of RNA that ranged from roughly 0.45 to 1 ug was reverse transcribed with random hexamers. Using its own MiXCR run on the immunoSEQ multiplex PCR reads, TCRdb lists one record per CDR3 protein. The repertoire includes about 190,000 distinct CDR3 sequences, about 91% of them detected once, and 0.075% to 0.095% sits in the top ten. The sample comprised CD4+ T cells from PBMCs. The receptors here all came from a human donor with Susac syndrome.

The chain uses TRBV7-9 and TRBJ1-1; D possibly corresponds to TRBD1 (5 bases). The V gene's germline CDR1 is SEHNR and CDR2 FQNEAQ (reference sequence). V was cut by 5 bases and J by 3 bases, with 16 bases left in between. The length of the CDR3 is 15 residues. For the CDR3, the DNA is TGTGCCAGCAGCCCGGGGACCACGGGGGACACTGAAGCTTTCTTT. Residues: CASSPGTTGDTEAFF. The full variable domain, in which reference TRBV7-9 and TRBJ1-1 provide the parts outside the CDR3, is DTGVSQNPRHKITKRGQNVTFRCDPISEHNRLYWYRQTLGQGPEFLTYFQNEAQLEKSRLLSDRFSAERPKGSFSTLEIQRTEQGDSAMYLCASSPGTTGDTEAFFGQGTRLTVV.

Worth noting for this clonotype: At one of its ends the junction is not consistent with the germline gene, which may arise from a read error. The rearrangement joins TRBV7-8 to TRBJ1-3; 7 bases align to TRBD1. The CDR3 extends over 13 amino acids. Germline CDR1 and CDR2: SGHVS and FQNEAQ. CDR3 amino acids: CTSYETGGNTIYF. CDR3 DNA: TGTACCAGCTACGAGACAGGGGGAAACACCATATATTTT.

The chain combines TRBV12-3 or TRBV12-4 with TRBJ2-6; no clear D. Deletions cut 0 bases from V and 2 bases from J, with 5 bases between. This CDR3 has 15 amino acids. This CDR3 reads CASSLAGTGANVLTF. In DNA form, the CDR3 reads TGTGCCAGCAGTTTAGCAGGGACTGGGGCCAACGTCCTGACTTTC.

The V and J genes are TRBV29-1 and TRBJ1-1, with TRBD1 as a possible D gene (5 bases). Germline CDR1 and CDR2: SQVTM and ANQGSEA. V gave up 6 bases and J gave up 0 bases, with 11 bases separating them. The CDR3 spans 13 residues. The CDR3 is CSVGGRMNTEAFF. CDR3 DNA: TGCAGCGTCGGGGGAAGGATGAACACTGAAGCTTTCTTT.

This rearrangement joins TRBV28 to TRBJ2-7, with 12 bases fitting TRBD2. Germline lookup yields CDR1 MDHEN and CDR2 SYDVKM. J lost 1 base, V lost 4 bases, and 5 bases had no gene match. The CDR3 has 16 residues. Here the CDR3 DNA reads TGTGCCAGCAGTTCACCTAGCGGGAGGGGGTCCTACGAGCAGTACTTC. Protein: CASSSPSGRGSYEQYF.

The V gene is TRBV12-3 or TRBV12-4, the J gene TRBJ2-2; no clear D gene. This CDR3 region has 13 residues. V was cut by 6 bases and J by 2 bases, with 7 bases left in between. The CDR3 region has the DNA TGTGCCAGCAGCAACGGTAACACCGGGGAGCTGTTTTTT. This gives the protein CASSNGNTGELFF.

CDR3 DNA sequence: TGCGCCAGCAGCTTGGTCGGACAGCGGGAGGGCCGAAATGAGCAGTTCTTC. This gives the protein CASSLVGQREGRNEQFF. The rearrangement links TRBV5-1 to TRBJ2-1, with TRBD2 identical over 10 bases. Trimming at V came to 0 bases and at J to 7 bases, leaving 10 bases not matched to a gene. The CDR3 covers 17 residues. Germline CDR1 SGHRS, CDR2 YFSETQ.

This chain links TRBV6-5 with TRBJ1-4; TRBD1 is a possible D gene (6 bases). Germline lookup yields CDR1 MNHEY and CDR2 SVGAGI. The CDR3 is 13 amino acids. The V end lost 5 bases, the J end lost 7 bases, and 11 bases lay between the germline ends. CDR3 sequence reads: CASSDWGAEKLFF. The CDR3 DNA reads as TGTGCCAGCAGTGATTGGGGGGCTGAAAAACTGTTTTTT.